The T cell receptor (beta chain) described here comes from a study of blood T cell repertoires in COVID-19. On the study more broadly: The United States, Italy and Spain supplied acute and convalescent COVID-19 samples. In each case, the material was cDNA or gDNA derived from T cells, B-cell-depleted T cells, or PBMCs.

Germline V lookup: CDR1 KGHDR, CDR2 SFDVKD. This CDR3 is 16 amino acids long. The trim removed 6 bases at V and 7 bases at J, leaving 7 bases unmatched. Original processing notes: Using reference gene primer amplification, nucleated cell counts were estimated. This table comes from immunoSEQ multiplex PCR, and its TCRdb copy is limited to in-frame clones, with some not included. The V and J calls and clone size were taken over from that table, and D and trimming were inferred from the DNA. The table shows some 180,000 clones, with more than 75% occurring only once. This clonotype was obtained from a man aged 35 to 55 with active or convalescent COVID-19. What was sequenced was peripheral blood. This sequence joins TRBV24-1 and TRBJ2-1, with 14 nucleotides matching TRBD2. CDR3 protein: CATSTPGLAGVNEQFF. The CDR3 DNA sequence: TGTGCCACCAGTACCCCGGGACTAGCGGGAGTGAATGAGCAGTTCTTC.